These T cell receptor beta chains were read from a single sample in a study of blood T cell repertoires in COVID-19. The repertoire was sequenced with immunoSEQ multiplex PCR; TCRdb's copy has only in-frame clones and lacks some. The data show roughly 280,000 clones, with approximately 89% seen just once and around 2.8% held by the top ten. Sequencing was carried out using PBMCs or T cells enriched from blood (not recorded which). The receptor set was obtained from a man aged 40-55 years who had been exposed to COVID-19. CDR3s include the opening cysteine and the closing phenylalanine or tryptophan. Each record gives: D gene, V gene, J gene, clone size, CDR3 protein, CDR3 DNA. D genes are given only for firm matches. Not every row has a clone size; where given, it reads once, few, many or a size class.

D: TRBD2
V: TRBV5-8
J: TRBJ2-7
size: NA
CDR3: CASSRWGSGGSSDEQYF
DNA: TGTGCCAGCAGCCGGTGGGGTTCTGGCGGGAGTTCGGACGAGCAGTACTTC

D: NA
V: TRBV28
J: TRBJ1-1
size: NA
CDR3: CASSLNPQRPTDVAFF
DNA: TGTGCCAGCAGCTTAAACCCGCAACGACCGACAGATGTAGCTTTCTTT

D: TRBD1
V: TRBV5-4
J: TRBJ1-1
size: NA
CDR3: CASSPERDSMNTEAFF
DNA: TGTGCCAGCAGCCCGGAAAGGGACAGCATGAACACTGAAGCTTTCTTT

D: NA
V: TRBV10-1
J: TRBJ1-4
size: NA
CDR3: CASSASEKLFF
DNA: TGCGCCAGCAGTGCGAGTGAAAAACTGTTTTTT

D: NA
V: TRBV18
J: TRBJ2-1
size: NA
CDR3: CASSPQPWTVNNEQFF
DNA: TGTGCCAGCTCACCACAACCATGGACAGTAAACAATGAGCAGTTCTTC

D: NA
V: TRBV5-1
J: TRBJ2-5
size: NA
CDR3: CASSDTGTPQETQYF
DNA: TGCGCCAGCAGCGACACCGGGACTCCACAAGAGACCCAGTACTTC

D: TRBD2
V: TRBV27
J: TRBJ2-1
size: NA
CDR3: CASSLYEGGPNEQFF
DNA: TGTGCCAGCAGTTTATATGAGGGAGGGCCCAATGAGCAGTTCTTC

D: TRBD2
V: TRBV15
J: TRBJ2-7
size: NA
CDR3: CATSRLGVREEDEQYF
DNA: TGTGCCACCAGCAGACTGGGGGTTCGGGAGGAGGACGAGCAGTACTTC

D: NA
V: TRBV5-1
J: TRBJ1-5
size: NA
CDR3: CGRPQGGNQPQHF
DNA: TGCGGGAGACCACAGGGAGGCAATCAGCCCCAGCATTTT

D: TRBD1
V: TRBV6-2/TRBV6-3
J: TRBJ2-2
size: NA
CDR3: CASSYLQGANTGELFF
DNA: TGTGCCAGCAGTTACCTACAGGGGGCGAACACCGGGGAGCTGTTTTTT

D: TRBD1
V: TRBV25-1
J: TRBJ2-6
size: NA
CDR3: CASSARDSHSGANVLTF
DNA: TGTGCCAGCAGTGCCCGGGACAGCCACTCTGGGGCCAACGTCCTGACTTTC

D: TRBD2
V: TRBV7-2
J: TRBJ2-3
size: NA
CDR3: CATSRGASGMGDTQYF
DNA: TGTGCCACCTCTCGGGGGGCTAGCGGGATGGGAGATACGCAGTATTTT

D: NA
V: TRBV28
J: TRBJ1-3
size: NA
CDR3: CASSLSLGHSGNTIYF
DNA: TGTGCCAGCAGTTTATCGCTGGGCCACTCTGGAAACACCATATATTTT

D: TRBD2
V: TRBV3-1/TRBV3-2
J: TRBJ2-3
size: NA
CDR3: CASSPLAGGSTDTQYF
DNA: TGTGCCAGCAGCCCACTAGCGGGAGGATCAACAGATACGCAGTATTTT

D: TRBD1
V: TRBV5-1
J: TRBJ2-1
size: NA
CDR3: CASSLGWTGWYSNEQFF
DNA: TGCGCCAGCAGCTTGGGCTGGACAGGGTGGTACAGCAATGAGCAGTTCTTC

D: TRBD2
V: TRBV27
J: TRBJ2-5
size: NA
CDR3: CASSLGGRGETQYF
DNA: TGTGCCAGCAGTTTAGGGGGGAGGGGAGAGACCCAGTACTTC

D: NA
V: TRBV19
J: TRBJ1-2
size: NA
CDR3: CASRSAGQDYGYTF
DNA: TGTGCCAGTAGGAGCGCGGGTCAGGACTATGGCTACACCTTC

D: TRBD2
V: TRBV5-4
J: TRBJ2-1
size: NA
CDR3: CASSLETLAGNEQFF
DNA: TGTGCCAGCAGCTTGGAAACGCTAGCGGGAAATGAGCAGTTCTTC

D: NA
V: TRBV6-2/TRBV6-3
J: TRBJ2-6
size: NA
CDR3: CASSLSLEGANVLTF
DNA: TGTGCCAGCAGTCTATCACTTGAGGGGGCCAACGTCCTGACTTTC

D: TRBD1
V: TRBV6-5
J: TRBJ1-5
size: NA
CDR3: CASSPGQTNQPQHF
DNA: TGTGCCAGCAGCCCGGGACAGACCAATCAGCCCCAGCATTTT

D: TRBD2
V: TRBV7-9
J: TRBJ2-3
size: NA
CDR3: CASSLQRASGSDTQYF
DNA: TGTGCCAGCAGCTTACAGCGTGCTAGCGGGAGTGATACGCAGTATTTT

D: NA
V: TRBV2
J: TRBJ2-7
size: once
CDR3: CASSRTSYEQYF
DNA: TGTGCCAGCAGTAGGACTTCCTACGAGCAGTACTTC

D: TRBD2
V: TRBV2
J: TRBJ2-1
size: NA
CDR3: CASSRGLAGITSSYNEQFF
DNA: TGTGCCAGCAGCCGAGGGCTAGCGGGAATTACGAGCTCCTACAATGAGCAGTTCTTC

D: NA
V: TRBV11-3
J: TRBJ2-1
size: NA
CDR3: CASSSGDNEQFF
DNA: TGTGCCAGCAGCTCAGGGGACAATGAGCAGTTCTTC

D: NA
V: TRBV13
J: TRBJ2-3
size: NA
CDR3: CASSLGGWGGTDTQYF
DNA: TGTGCCAGCAGCTTAGGTGGGTGGGGAGGCACAGATACGCAGTATTTT

D: NA
V: TRBV6-5
J: TRBJ1-4
size: NA
CDR3: CASSYSGDEKLFF
DNA: TGTGCCAGCAGTTACTCAGGGGATGAAAAACTGTTTTTT

D: NA
V: TRBV27
J: TRBJ1-2
size: NA
CDR3: CASRYATGIYGYTF
DNA: TGTGCCAGCAGATACGCAACAGGAATCTATGGCTACACCTTC

D: TRBD2
V: TRBV24-1
J: TRBJ2-1
size: NA
CDR3: CATSDGLGLAGNINNEQFF
DNA: TGTGCCACCAGTGACGGACTAGGACTAGCGGGAAATATTAACAATGAGCAGTTCTTC

D: TRBD1
V: TRBV5-1
J: TRBJ1-3
size: NA
CDR3: CASSERTGNSGNTIYF
DNA: TGCGCCAGCAGCGAACGGACAGGGAACTCTGGAAACACCATATATTTT

D: NA
V: TRBV28
J: TRBJ2-3
size: NA
CDR3: CASSSREPTSTDTQYF
DNA: TGTGCCAGCAGTTCCCGGGAGCCAACTAGCACAGATACGCAGTATTTT

D: TRBD1
V: TRBV19
J: TRBJ2-7
size: NA
CDR3: CAALKGTGGGNYEQYF
DNA: TGTGCCGCCCTAAAGGGGACAGGGGGCGGGAACTACGAGCAGTACTTC

D: TRBD1
V: TRBV2
J: TRBJ2-3
size: NA
CDR3: CAKRDREGTDTQYF
DNA: TGTGCCAAACGGGACAGGGAAGGCACAGATACGCAGTATTTT

D: NA
V: TRBV10-3
J: TRBJ2-1
size: NA
CDR3: CAISTNYNEQFF
DNA: TGTGCCATCAGTACAAATTACAATGAGCAGTTCTTC

D: NA
V: TRBV7-8
J: TRBJ2-2
size: NA
CDR3: CASSRVANTGELFF
DNA: TGTGCCAGCAGCCGAGTGGCAAACACCGGGGAGCTGTTTTTT

D: NA
V: TRBV28
J: TRBJ2-1
size: NA
CDR3: CASSLQPGASEHNEQFF
DNA: TGTGCCAGCAGTTTACAACCAGGGGCGTCCGAACACAATGAGCAGTTCTTC

D: NA
V: TRBV19
J: TRBJ1-5
size: NA
CDR3: CATQDRPNQPQHF
DNA: TGTGCCACCCAAGACAGGCCCAATCAGCCCCAGCATTTT

D: TRBD1
V: TRBV13
J: TRBJ1-3
size: NA
CDR3: CASSLGTAIAGNTIYF
DNA: TGTGCCAGCAGCCTCGGGACAGCCATCGCTGGAAACACCATATATTTT

D: NA
V: TRBV5-5
J: TRBJ2-1
size: NA
CDR3: CASNHNGDYNEQFF
DNA: TGTGCCAGCAACCACAACGGGGACTACAATGAGCAGTTCTTC

D: NA
V: TRBV4-2
J: TRBJ2-1
size: NA
CDR3: CASSQAQARGNEQFF
DNA: TGTGCCAGCAGCCAAGCTCAGGCTAGGGGCAATGAGCAGTTCTTC

D: TRBD1
V: TRBV29-1
J: TRBJ1-1
size: NA
CDR3: CSVEGGDRGNTEAFF
DNA: TGCAGCGTTGAAGGAGGAGACAGGGGGAACACTGAAGCTTTCTTT

D: TRBD1
V: TRBV19
J: TRBJ2-3
size: NA
CDR3: CASRPSGGTDTQYF
DNA: TGTGCCAGTAGACCTTCAGGGGGCACGGATACGCAGTATTTT

D: NA
V: TRBV27
J: TRBJ2-3
size: NA
CDR3: CASSPEYTDTQYF
DNA: TGTGCCAGCAGTCCTGAGTACACAGATACGCAGTATTTT

D: TRBD1
V: TRBV4-3
J: TRBJ1-2
size: NA
CDR3: CASSQEGQGTGYTF
DNA: TGCGCCAGCAGCCAAGAGGGACAGGGCACTGGCTACACCTTC

D: NA
V: TRBV28
J: TRBJ1-2
size: NA
CDR3: CASSLGGVHGYTF
DNA: TGTGCCAGCAGTTTAGGAGGGGTCCATGGCTACACCTTC

D: TRBD1
V: TRBV10-3
J: TRBJ1-2
size: NA
CDR3: CAISESGQGARYDGYTF
DNA: TGTGCCATCAGTGAGTCGGGACAGGGGGCACGGTACGATGGCTACACCTTC